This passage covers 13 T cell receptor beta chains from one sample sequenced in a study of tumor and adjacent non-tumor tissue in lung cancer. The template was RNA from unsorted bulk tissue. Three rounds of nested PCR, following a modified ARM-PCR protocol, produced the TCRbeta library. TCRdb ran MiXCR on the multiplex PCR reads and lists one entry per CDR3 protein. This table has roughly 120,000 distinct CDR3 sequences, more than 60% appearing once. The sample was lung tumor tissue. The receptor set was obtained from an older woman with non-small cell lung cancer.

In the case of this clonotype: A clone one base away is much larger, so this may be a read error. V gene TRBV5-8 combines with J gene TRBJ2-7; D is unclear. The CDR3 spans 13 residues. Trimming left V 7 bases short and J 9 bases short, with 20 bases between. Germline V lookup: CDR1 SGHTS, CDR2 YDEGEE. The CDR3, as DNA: TGTGCCAGCCACCTCTCCGGGCCCCTAAGGCAGTACTTC. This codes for CASHLSGPLRQYF.

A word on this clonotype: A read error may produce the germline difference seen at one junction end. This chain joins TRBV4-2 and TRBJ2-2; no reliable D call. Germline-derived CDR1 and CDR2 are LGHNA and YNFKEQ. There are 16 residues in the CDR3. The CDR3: CANSQVHGVGTGELFF. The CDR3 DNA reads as TGTGCCAACAGCCAAGTTCATGGAGTAGGCACCGGGGAGCTGTTTTTT.

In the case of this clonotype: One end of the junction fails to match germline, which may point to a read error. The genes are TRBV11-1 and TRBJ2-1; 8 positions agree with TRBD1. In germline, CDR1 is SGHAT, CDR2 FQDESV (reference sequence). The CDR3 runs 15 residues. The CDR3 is CASSLLGTGFDGQLF. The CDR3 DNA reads TGTGCCAGCAGCTTATTGGGGACAGGTTTCGATGGGCAGCTCTTC.

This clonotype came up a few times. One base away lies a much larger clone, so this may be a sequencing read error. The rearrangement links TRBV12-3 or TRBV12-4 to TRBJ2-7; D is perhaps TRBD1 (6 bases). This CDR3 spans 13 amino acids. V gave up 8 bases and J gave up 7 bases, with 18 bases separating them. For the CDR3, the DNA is TGTGCCAGCGGAAGGACAGAGTTGAGGGAGCAGTACTTC. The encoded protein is CASGRTELREQYF.

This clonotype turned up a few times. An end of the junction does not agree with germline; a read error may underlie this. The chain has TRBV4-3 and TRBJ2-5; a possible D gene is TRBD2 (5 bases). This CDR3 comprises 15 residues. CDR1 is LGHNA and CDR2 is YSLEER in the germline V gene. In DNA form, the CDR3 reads TGTGCCAGCAGCCGACACCGGGAATCACAAGAGACCCAATACTTC. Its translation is CASSRHRESQETQYF.

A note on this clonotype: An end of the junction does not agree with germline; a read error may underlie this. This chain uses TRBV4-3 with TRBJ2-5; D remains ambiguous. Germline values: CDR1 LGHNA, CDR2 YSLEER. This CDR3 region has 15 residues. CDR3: CTSSQEVTLGKSQYF. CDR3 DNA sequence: TGCACCAGCAGCCAAGAGGTCACCCTTGGCAAGAGCCAGTACTTC.

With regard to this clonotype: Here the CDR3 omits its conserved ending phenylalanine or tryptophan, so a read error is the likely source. The CDR3 here is CSAVSPGQGGPGANVLTL. The CDR3 DNA is TGCAGTGCTGTTAGTCCGGGACAGGGAGGGCCTGGGGCCAACGTCCTGACTTTA. This chain links TRBV20-1 with TRBJ2-6, with 9 bases aligning to TRBD1. From germline, CDR1 is DFQATT and CDR2 SNEGSKA (reference sequence). Losses at the gene ends were 5 bases for V and 2 bases for J; bases not matched to a gene: 13. The CDR3 length is 18 residues.

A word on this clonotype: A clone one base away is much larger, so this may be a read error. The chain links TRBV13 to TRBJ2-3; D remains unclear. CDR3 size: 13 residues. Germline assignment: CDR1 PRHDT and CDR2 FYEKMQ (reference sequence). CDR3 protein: CVSSKEHTDTQYF. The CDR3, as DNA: TGTGTCAGCTCAAAGGAGCACACAGATACGCAGTATTTT.

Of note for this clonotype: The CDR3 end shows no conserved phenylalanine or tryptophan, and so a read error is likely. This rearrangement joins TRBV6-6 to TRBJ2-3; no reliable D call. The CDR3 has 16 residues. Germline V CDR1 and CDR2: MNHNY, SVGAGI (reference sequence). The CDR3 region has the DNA TGCGCCAGCAGTTACTCGCGGCTAGGTGGTTTAGATACGCAGTATTAT. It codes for CASSYSRLGGLDTQYY.

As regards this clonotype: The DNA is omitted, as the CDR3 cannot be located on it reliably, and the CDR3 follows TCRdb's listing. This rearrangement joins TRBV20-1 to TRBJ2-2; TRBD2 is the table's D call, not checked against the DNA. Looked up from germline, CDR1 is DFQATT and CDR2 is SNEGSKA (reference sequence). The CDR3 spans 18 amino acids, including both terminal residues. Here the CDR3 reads CSTSGGASGATNTGELFF.

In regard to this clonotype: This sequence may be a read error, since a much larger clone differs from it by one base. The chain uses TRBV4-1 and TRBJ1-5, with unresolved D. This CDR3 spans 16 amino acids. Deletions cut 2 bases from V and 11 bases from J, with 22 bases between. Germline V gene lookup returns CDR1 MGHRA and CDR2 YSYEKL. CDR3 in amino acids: CASSQTPGIEVVAQHF. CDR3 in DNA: TGCGCCAGCAGCCAAACCCCTGGGATCGAGGTGGTGGCCCAGCATTTT.

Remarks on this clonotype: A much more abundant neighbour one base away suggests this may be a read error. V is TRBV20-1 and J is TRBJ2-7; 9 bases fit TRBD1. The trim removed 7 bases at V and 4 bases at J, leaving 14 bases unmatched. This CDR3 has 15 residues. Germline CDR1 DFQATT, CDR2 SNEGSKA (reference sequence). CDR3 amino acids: CSVEKPTGQGYEQYF. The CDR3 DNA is TGCAGTGTTGAAAAACCCACGGGACAGGGTTACGAGCAGTACTTC.

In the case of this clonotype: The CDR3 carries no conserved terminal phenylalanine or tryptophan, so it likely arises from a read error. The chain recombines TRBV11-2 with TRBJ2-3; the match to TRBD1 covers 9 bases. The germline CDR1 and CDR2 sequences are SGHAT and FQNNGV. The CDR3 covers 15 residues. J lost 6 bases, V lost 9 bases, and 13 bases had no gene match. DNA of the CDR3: TGTGCCAGGAGCCTAGAGACAGGGGGAACGGATACGCAGTATTCT. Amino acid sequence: CARSLETGGTDTQYS.